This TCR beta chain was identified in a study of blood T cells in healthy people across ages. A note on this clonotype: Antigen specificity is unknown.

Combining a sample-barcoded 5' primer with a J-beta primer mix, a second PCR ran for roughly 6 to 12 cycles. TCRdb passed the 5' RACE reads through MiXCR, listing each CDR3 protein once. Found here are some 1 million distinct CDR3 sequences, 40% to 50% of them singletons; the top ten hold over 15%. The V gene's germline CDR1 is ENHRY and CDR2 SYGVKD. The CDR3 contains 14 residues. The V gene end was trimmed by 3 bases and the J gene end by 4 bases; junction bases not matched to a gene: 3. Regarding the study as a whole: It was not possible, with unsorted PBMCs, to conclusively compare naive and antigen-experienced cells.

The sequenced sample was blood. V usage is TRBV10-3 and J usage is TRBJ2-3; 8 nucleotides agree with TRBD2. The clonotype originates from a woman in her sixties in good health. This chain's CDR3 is CAISEPGGADTQYF. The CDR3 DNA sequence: TGTGCCATCAGTGAACCGGGGGGGGCAGATACGCAGTATTTT.